The 11 T cell receptor beta chains reported below all come from one sample, sequenced in a study of cytotoxic CD8 clonotypes in ibrutinib-treated CLL. Method: immunoSEQ multiplex PCR; TCRdb's copy keeps in-frame clones and lacks some. The top ten hold about 6.7% of the sample, which has about 310,000 clones, approximately 80% seen once. The specimen was PBMCs, collected before ibrutinib treatment. The receptor source for this set is a human donor with chronic lymphocytic leukemia.

V is TRBV5-6 and J is TRBJ2-3, with 9 bases lining up with TRBD2. The CDR3 contains 17 residues. The junction had 12 bases not matched to a gene; V was cut back by 4 bases and J by 3 bases. Germline-derived CDR1 and CDR2 are SGHDT and YYEEEE. The CDR3 region has the DNA TGTGCCAGCAGCGGATATCTGCGGGAGGGCCGGACAGATACGCAGTATTTT. It codes for CASSGYLREGRTDTQYF.

The chain recombines TRBV4-1 with TRBJ2-7; no definite D call. The CDR3 consists of 15 residues. V was pared by 2 bases and J by 3 bases, with 14 bases between. In germline, CDR1 is MGHRA, CDR2 YSYEKL. The CDR3 sequence is CASSQFKSLSYEQYF. The CDR3 nucleotides read TGCGCCAGCAGCCAATTTAAATCACTGAGCTACGAGCAGTACTTC.

The rearrangement joins TRBV27 to TRBJ2-7; D remains ambiguous. The CDR3 contains 14 residues. Between the trimmed V and J ends, which lost 1 base and 2 bases, there was a span of 9 bases. In germline, CDR1 is MNHEY, CDR2 SMNVEV (reference sequence). CDR3 nucleotides: TGTGCCAGCAGTTTATTGTTGGCAGCCTACGAGCAGTACTTC. Amino acid sequence: CASSLLLAAYEQYF.

V is TRBV6-1 and J is TRBJ2-7, with D unresolved. Between the trimmed V and J ends, which lost 4 bases and 0 bases, there was a span of 7 bases. The germline V gene encodes CDR1 MNHNS and CDR2 SASEGT. This CDR3 has 13 residues. In DNA, the CDR3 is TGTGCCAGCAGTGTGGTCCACTCCTACGAGCAGTACTTC. It translates to CASSVVHSYEQYF.

The rearrangement links TRBV5-6 to TRBJ2-7, with 10 positions matching TRBD1. Germline lookup yields CDR1 SGHDT and CDR2 YYEEEE. The CDR3 sequence is 14 residues long. V lost 0 bases and J lost 4; bases outside the gene matches: 1. This chain's CDR3 is CASSLGDRGYEQYF. The DNA of the CDR3 is TGTGCCAGCAGCTTGGGGGACAGGGGTTACGAGCAGTACTTC.

This sequence joins TRBV7-2 and TRBJ2-3, with D uncertain. Trimming removed 6 bases from V and 5 bases from J, with 15 bases in between. CDR1 and CDR2 from the germline V gene are SGHTA and FQGNSA. This CDR3 region has 14 residues. As DNA, the CDR3 is TGTGCCAGCAGACCAGCCCCGGCCGTAGATACGCAGTATTTT. Encoded protein: CASRPAPAVDTQYF.

This clone was recorded a few times. V gene TRBV4-3 combines with J gene TRBJ2-1, with unresolved D. Germline V gene sequence: CDR1 LGHNA, CDR2 YSLEER. V was clipped by 1 base and J by 12 bases, with 13 bases between them. The CDR3 has 13 amino acids. This chain's CDR3 is CASSQAPGRWQFF. The CDR3 coding sequence is TGCGCCAGCAGCCAAGCCCCGGGCCGTTGGCAGTTCTTC.

V gene TRBV11-2 combines with J gene TRBJ2-4; 7 bases are shared with TRBD1. Germline V lookup: CDR1 SGHAT, CDR2 FQNNGV. This CDR3 has 13 residues. V lost 4 bases to trimming and J lost 5 bases; unmatched junction nucleotides: 2. DNA for the CDR3: TGTGCCAGCAGCTCGGACAGGCAAAACATTCAGTACTTC. It is translated as CASSSDRQNIQYF.

V and J are TRBV10-3 and TRBJ2-7; TRBD1 matches 10 bases. Germline lookup yields CDR1 ENHRY and CDR2 SYGVKD. Trimming removed 0 bases from V and 7 bases from J; junction bases left unmatched: 6. The CDR3 runs to 15 residues. The CDR3 DNA is TGTGCCATCAGTGAGTCTGGGACAGGGGTGGGAGAGCAGTACTTC. Translation gives CAISESGTGVGEQYF.

V usage is TRBV6-4 and J usage is TRBJ2-1; TRBD2 matches at 11 bases. With V trimmed by 7 bases and J by 16 bases, 21 bases remained unmatched. The CDR3 is 16 amino acids. Germline V gene sequence: CDR1 MRHNA, CDR2 SNTAGT. The CDR3, as DNA: TGTGCCAGCAAGATAGCCCGACTAGCGGGGTCATTCCGGGGATTCTTC. This encodes CASKIARLAGSFRGFF.

The rearrangement joins TRBV19 to TRBJ2-7; 8 bases map to TRBD1. This CDR3 is built from 16 residues. The junction had 13 bases not matched to a gene; V was cut back by 6 bases and J by 3 bases. Germline loops: CDR1 LNHDA, CDR2 SQIVND (reference sequence). In nucleotides, the CDR3 is TGTGCCAGTAGCCGAAGGACGGGACAGGCCTACTACGAGCAGTACTTC. Translated: CASSRRTGQAYYEQYF.